The sequence of this TCR beta chain was determined in a study of T cell responses to AZD1222 COVID-19 vaccine. Sequencing was performed with immunoSEQ multiplex PCR; in TCRdb, only in-frame clones are kept and a portion is missing. This sample has about 120,000 clones, with around 93% found just once. This CDR3 spans 16 amino acids. Germline CDR1 KGHDR, CDR2 SFDVKD. V lost 6 bases and J lost 1, with 15 bases in between. Second-dose timings of about 4 or about 12 weeks were pooled. Sequenced here: peripheral blood, sampled 28 days after the second AZD1222 dose. This chain links TRBV24-1 with TRBJ1-3; the D gene is possibly TRBD1 (6 bases). The origin of this receptor is an adult who received the AZD1222 COVID-19 vaccine. The CDR3: CATSQTGPLSGNTIYF. CDR3 DNA sequence: TGTGCCACCAGTCAGACAGGTCCCCTTTCTGGAAACACCATATATTTT.